This T cell receptor (beta chain) originates from a study of T-cell memory formation after mild COVID-19. TCRdb processed the 5' RACE reads anew with MiXCR; each CDR3 protein has one entry. The repertoire holds 400,000 to 500,000 distinct CDR3 sequences, with 20% as singletons. V lost 5 bases, J lost 4 bases, and 17 bases lay in between. From germline, CDR1 is DFQATT and CDR2 SNEGSKA (reference sequence). The CDR3 is 14 residues long. This clonotype has only a few counts. Sequencing was performed on PBMCs or a T cell subset sorted from them (not recorded which). The chain has TRBV20-1 and TRBJ1-1; D call uncertain. This sequence originates from an adult woman who had mild COVID-19 (a few samples of this study predate the infection). Cell type and time point are not known. This CDR3 reads CSAPGSSRATEAFF. The DNA for the CDR3 is TGCAGTGCTCCAGGAAGTAGCCGAGCCACTGAAGCTTTCTTT.